The clone carrying this T cell receptor beta chain was recorded at least ten times. The sample is drawn from a study of read filtering for tumor transcriptome and immune sequencing. From about 0.4 ug of RNA, a library with molecular barcoded alpha/delta and beta/gamma adaptors was made. TCRdb reprocessed the reads with MiXCR, giving one entry per CDR3 protein. The sample consists of some 40,000 distinct CDR3 sequences, 10% to 15% of them appearing once. The V gene's germline CDR1 is MNHEY and CDR2 SMNVEV (reference sequence). Trimming cost V 8 bases and J 6 bases, with 20 bases left between them. This CDR3 is built from 15 residues.

The clonotype comes from a donor at least 40 years old with multiple myeloma. The chain is built from TRBV27 and TRBJ2-1, with TRBD1 as a possible D gene (6 bases). Sequencing was performed on a population of CD138-negative cells sorted from bone marrow. CDR3 nucleotides: TGTGCCAGCGGACTCCTAACCGGGACAATCAATGAGCAGTTCTTC. Its protein is CASGLLTGTINEQFF.